The next 11 T cell receptor beta chains were all read from a single sample in a study of regulatory T cells in long-lasting Graves disease. Sample time point: newly diagnosed GD, antithyroid drugs for less than 3 months. Scientists built the TCR library using RNA that was extracted from PBMCs. Relying on iRepertoire HTBI primers and Arm-PCR of CDR3 regions, the team built TCR beta libraries. Via MiXCR, TCRdb re-called the multiplex PCR reads, giving one row per CDR3 protein. The table includes roughly 260,000 distinct CDR3 sequences, about 20% detected once. These data were likewise used in another study, on T cells in Graves' hyperthyroidism and ophthalmopathy.

The material was peripheral blood mononuclear cells (PBMCs), obtained at new diagnosis, from a patient treated with antithyroid drugs. The receptor set was obtained from a woman in her 30s with Graves disease.

On this clonotype itself: Just one base apart from a much larger clone, this may be a read error. The chain uses TRBV6-2 or TRBV6-3 and TRBJ1-1; possible D gene TRBD1, 5 bases. CDR3 length equals 22 residues. Per the germline V gene, CDR1 is MNHEY and CDR2 is SVGEGT. The CDR3 sequence: CASSYSTESPHQQDNMNTGAFF. The CDR3 nucleotides are TGTGCCAGCAGTTACTCGACTGAGAGTCCCCACCAACAGGACAACATGAACACTGGAGCTTTCTTT.

This clonotype was seen many times. The V and J genes are TRBV12-3 or TRBV12-4 and TRBJ2-7; perhaps TRBD2 as D (6 bases). The ends were cut back, 6 bases at V and 4 bases at J, with 19 bases in the middle. CDR3 size: 15 residues. The CDR3 here is CASSRGGDSRYEQYF. CDR3 DNA: TGTGCCAGCAGCCGCGGAGGGGACTCAAGGTACGAGCAGTACTTC.

This clonotype has a count of ten or more. V usage is TRBV7-4 and J usage is TRBJ1-1, with D hard to call. This CDR3 has 16 residues. Trimming took off 2 bases at V and 2 bases at J, with 15 bases between the two ends. Germline CDR1 SGHVT, CDR2 SQSDAQ. The CDR3 here is CASSLLPKKRNTEAFF. CDR3 bases: TGTGCCAGCAGCTTATTACCCAAGAAACGTAACACTGAAGCTTTCTTT.

This clonotype turned up a few times. V usage is TRBV7-9 and J usage is TRBJ1-5; TRBD1 might be the D (5 bases). The V gene's germline CDR1 is SEHNR and CDR2 FQNEAQ (reference sequence). V was cut by 8 bases and J by 2 bases, with 10 bases left in between. The CDR3 runs 13 residues. The CDR3 reads CASGTDGNQPQHF. The CDR3 bases are TGTGCCAGCGGGACGGATGGCAATCAGCCCCAGCATTTT. The full variable domain, with the rest looked up from reference TRBV7-9 and TRBJ1-5, is DTGVSQNPRHKITKRGQNVTFRCDPISEHNRLYWYRQTLGQGPEFLTYFQNEAQLEKSRLLSDRFSAERPKGSFSTLEIQRTEQGDSAMYLCASGTDGNQPQHFGDGTRLSIL.

This clonotype was detected many times. The chain joins TRBV6-1 to TRBJ1-3; 8 bases line up with TRBD1. The CDR3 is 16 amino acids. V dropped 5 bases and J dropped 0; count of bases not matched to a gene: 6. Germline assignment: CDR1 MNHNS and CDR2 SASEGT. CDR3 nucleotide sequence: TGTGCCAGCAGTCATGGGACAGGACTCTCTGGAAACACCATATATTTT. Amino acid sequence: CASSHGTGLSGNTIYF.

This clonotype has a count of ten or more. The genes are TRBV15 and TRBJ2-1; the D gene could be TRBD1 or TRBD2 (5 bases each). V was shortened by 0 bases and J by 1 base, with 16 bases between the two germline ends. This CDR3 has 18 residues. CDR1 is LNHNV, CDR2 YYDKDF, per germline (reference sequence). The CDR3 loop is CATSRDGDPRSSYNEQFF. DNA of the CDR3: TGTGCCACCAGCAGAGATGGGGACCCCCGATCGTCCTACAATGAGCAGTTCTTC.

The table lists this clonotype with many counts. This rearrangement joins TRBV20-1 to TRBJ2-1; 10 nucleotides agree with TRBD2. V lost 1 base to trimming and J lost 8 bases; unmatched junction nucleotides: 5. Germline loops: CDR1 DFQATT, CDR2 SNEGSKA (reference sequence). CDR3 length: 14 amino acids. The CDR3 region has the DNA TGCAGTGCTAGAGGAGCGGGGGGGACCGATGAGCAGTTCTTC. Residues: CSARGAGGTDEQFF.

This clonotype was seen ten or more times. The V and J genes are TRBV7-9 and TRBJ1-2; 10 bases are shared with TRBD1. From germline, CDR1 is SEHNR and CDR2 FQNEAQ (reference sequence). The length of the CDR3 is 17 residues. J gave up 8 bases and V 1 base, and 13 bases lay outside the gene matches. The DNA for the CDR3 is TGTGCCAGCAGCTTAGGAGGGACAGGGGTAGGTCTCCAGGGCTACACCTTC. It encodes CASSLGGTGVGLQGYTF.

There are many counts of this clonotype. The J gene is TRBJ2-2, the V gene TRBV5-8; 8 nucleotides line up with TRBD1. Trimming at V came to 4 bases and at J to 5 bases, leaving 4 bases not matched to a gene. The CDR3 spans 14 residues. CDR1 and CDR2 (germline): SGHTS, YDEGEE. The CDR3 sequence: CASSPYRGTGELFF. The CDR3, as DNA: TGTGCCAGCAGCCCCTACAGGGGGACCGGGGAGCTGTTTTTT.

At least ten counts were recorded for this clonotype. The chain has TRBV20-1 and TRBJ2-5, with TRBD2 as a possible D gene (5 bases). Between the trimmed V and J ends, which lost 5 bases and 3 bases, there was a span of 13 bases. The CDR3 loop spans 13 amino acids. Germline lookup yields CDR1 DFQATT and CDR2 SNEGSKA (reference sequence). The CDR3 spells CSARRGIEETQYF. CDR3 in DNA: TGCAGTGCTCGACGGGGAATAGAAGAGACCCAGTACTTC.

The table lists this clonotype with many counts. The gene calls are TRBV20-1 and TRBJ2-4; 13 bases match TRBD2. Germline V gives CDR1 DFQATT, CDR2 SNEGSKA (reference sequence). This CDR3 is built from 17 residues. Unmatched junction bases numbered 8, after V lost 6 bases and J lost 0 bases. The CDR3 sequence is CSAKTSGGRGAKNIQYF. The CDR3 DNA is TGCAGTGCAAAGACTAGCGGGGGGCGGGGAGCCAAAAACATTCAGTACTTC.